These 17 T cell receptor beta chains share one sample of origin, sequenced in a study of T-cell reconstitution after alpha-beta-depleted transplantation in children. During its preparation, the TCRbeta library received unique molecular identifiers. TCRdb re-called the PCR reads through MiXCR, storing one row per CDR3 protein. The repertoire holds around 580,000 distinct CDR3 sequences, roughly 27% seen once, with around a third in the top ten. Specimen: PBMCs, collected before TCRalphabeta/CD19-depleted stem cell transplant. These receptors were obtained from a boy in the first two years of life with Wiskott-Aldrich syndrome, due to receive a stem cell transplant.

This clonotype was recorded a few times. V and J are TRBV29-1 and TRBJ2-7, with TRBD1 identical over 8 bases. Germline CDR1 and CDR2: SQVTM and ANQGSEA. Unmatched junction bases numbered 5, after V lost 6 bases and J lost 4 bases. The CDR3 has 12 amino acids. The DNA for the CDR3 is TGCAGCGTACAGGGGGGATCATACGAGCAGTACTTC. Translating gives CSVQGGSYEQYF.

The chain recombines TRBV5-5 with TRBJ2-1, with TRBD2 matching over 10 bases. Trimming at V came to 4 bases and at J to 5 bases, leaving 6 bases not matched to a gene. This CDR3 is 15 amino acids long. CDR1 and CDR2 from the germline V gene are SGHKS and YYEKEE (reference sequence). The CDR3 loop is CASSPGLAENNEQFF. CDR3 bases: TGTGCCAGCAGCCCAGGACTAGCGGAAAACAATGAGCAGTTCTTC.

The chain is built from TRBV2 and TRBJ2-7; D possibly corresponds to TRBD1 (5 bases). Trimming removed 4 bases at V and 4 bases at J, with 14 bases between. Germline V gene lookup returns CDR1 SNHLY and CDR2 FYNNEI. CDR3 length: 14 amino acids. CDR3 loop: CASSVRGLGYEQYF. In DNA, the CDR3 is TGTGCCAGCAGTGTAAGGGGTCTAGGGTACGAGCAGTACTTC.

The CDR3 here is CASSGVTGEETQYF. CDR3 DNA sequence: TGTGCCAGCAGTGGGGTGACAGGGGAAGAGACCCAGTACTTC. The rearrangement links TRBV25-1 to TRBJ2-5; 8 bases line up with TRBD1. V shed 4 bases and J 3 bases; nucleotides not matched to a gene: 4. This CDR3 has 14 amino acids. Per germline, CDR1 MGHDK and CDR2 SYGVNS.

The chain employs TRBV29-1 and TRBJ2-7; possible D gene TRBD1, 6 bases. Germline-derived CDR1 and CDR2 are SQVTM and ANQGSEA. The CDR3 has 13 amino acids. V lost 4 bases to trimming and J lost 6 bases, with 16 bases between them. The CDR3 loop is CSVVVSPQGEQYF. As DNA, the CDR3 is TGCAGCGTTGTGGTTTCACCACAGGGCGAGCAGTACTTC.

Many counts were recorded for this clonotype. The V and J genes are TRBV5-5 and TRBJ2-1; D uncertain. Per germline, CDR1 SGHKS and CDR2 YYEKEE (reference sequence). The CDR3 sequence is 12 residues long. Trimming removed 0 bases from V and 9 bases from J, with 7 bases in between. The CDR3: CASSLGSGEQFF. Here the CDR3 DNA reads TGTGCCAGCAGCTTGGGTTCGGGTGAGCAGTTCTTC.

V and J are TRBV10-3 and TRBJ2-7; D is tentatively TRBD1 or TRBD2 (7 bases each). The CDR3 spans 14 residues. V lost 10 bases to trimming and J lost 9 bases, with 25 bases between them. CDR1 is ENHRY and CDR2 is SYGVKD in the germline V gene. CDR3 nucleotide sequence: TGTGCCACGACGCGGGGGTTGCAGGGGGTGGGGCAGTACTTC. Translation gives CATTRGLQGVGQYF.

The rearrangement uses TRBV6-1 and TRBJ2-1; D is ambiguous. The CDR3 extends over 15 amino acids. Trimming removed 2 bases from V and 3 bases from J, with 11 bases in between. Germline values: CDR1 MNHNS, CDR2 SASEGT. In nucleotides, the CDR3 is TGTGCCAGCAGTGAAAGACGTCCGGTCTACAATGAGCAGTTCTTC. Translated, it gives CASSERRPVYNEQFF.

This clonotype was seen more than once but under ten times. The chain is built from TRBV11-2 and TRBJ2-7, with TRBD2 matching 7 bases. After removal of 6 bases from V and 1 base from J, the junction contained 3 bases not matched to a gene. The CDR3 is made up of 13 amino acids. The V gene's germline CDR1 is SGHAT and CDR2 FQNNGV. The CDR3 loop reads CASRKAGSYEQYF. The CDR3 DNA reads TGTGCCAGCAGGAAAGCGGGGTCCTACGAGCAGTACTTC. The variable domain in full, with the rest retrieved from reference TRBV11-2 and TRBJ2-7, is EAGVAQSPRYKIIEKRQSVAFWCNPISGHATLYWYQQILGQGPKLLIQFQNNGVVDDSQLPKDRFSAERLKGVDSTLKIQPAKLEDSAVYLCASRKAGSYEQYFGPGTRLTVT.

J is TRBJ2-5 and V is TRBV12-3 or TRBV12-4; TRBD2 matches at 12 bases. CDR3 size: 17 residues. Unmatched junction bases numbered 14, after V lost 8 bases and J lost 4 bases. The CDR3 DNA sequence: TGTGCCAGCGGATTCGTACCCGGACTAGCGGGAAGAGAGACCCAGTACTTC. Amino acids: CASGFVPGLAGRETQYF.

The V gene is TRBV12-3 or TRBV12-4, the J gene TRBJ2-7; perhaps TRBD2 as D (5 bases). The germline V and J ends were trimmed by 0 bases and 3 bases, with 18 bases remaining between them. CDR3 length: 17 amino acids. The CDR3 bases are TGTGCCAGCAGTTTAGCGCTTGGTGCTAGCTGGAGCTACGAGCAGTACTTC. Translating gives CASSLALGASWSYEQYF.

This sequence joins TRBV3-1 and TRBJ1-1, with 8 bases identical to TRBD1. With V trimmed by 6 bases and J by 4 bases, 7 bases remained unmatched. CDR3 size: 14 residues. Germline CDR1 and CDR2: LGHDT and YNNKEL (reference sequence). The CDR3 sequence is CASRLQGEGTEAFF. The CDR3 nucleotides are TGTGCCAGCAGATTACAGGGGGAGGGCACTGAAGCTTTCTTT.

This clonotype turned up a few times. This CDR3 reads CATSKGEGQTDTQYF. Here the CDR3 DNA reads TGTGCCACCAGTAAGGGGGAAGGACAGACAGATACGCAGTATTTT. J is TRBJ2-3 and V is TRBV24-1, with a possible D match to TRBD1 (6 bases). The CDR3 runs to 15 residues. Germline-derived CDR1 and CDR2 are KGHDR and SFDVKD. The germline V and J ends were trimmed by 6 bases and 3 bases, with 15 bases remaining between them.

J is TRBJ2-2 and V is TRBV2; D call uncertain. Trimming shortened V by 6 bases and J by 6 bases, and 8 bases separated the two germline ends. The CDR3 extends over 12 amino acids. Germline lookup yields CDR1 SNHLY and CDR2 FYNNEI. The CDR3 protein is CASRKESGELFF. CDR3 in DNA: TGTGCCAGCAGGAAGGAATCCGGGGAGCTGTTTTTT.

In this sample, this clonotype turned up a few times. The chain recombines TRBV5-6 with TRBJ1-4; 7 positions match TRBD1. Looked up from germline, CDR1 is SGHDT and CDR2 is YYEEEE. This CDR3 comprises 16 residues. The V and J ends lost 1 base and 5 bases, in that order; junction bases with no gene match: 8. The DNA for the CDR3 is TGTGCCAGCAGCTTGAGGTTACACAGGGGCAATGAAAAACTGTTTTTT. This encodes CASSLRLHRGNEKLFF. The full variable domain, with the rest looked up from reference TRBV5-6 and TRBJ1-4, is DAGVTQSPTHLIKTRGQQVTLRCSPKSGHDTVSWYQQALGQGPQFIFQYYEEEERQRGNFPDRFSGHQFPNYSSELNVNALLLGDSALYLCASSLRLHRGNEKLFFGSGTQLSVL.

The rearrangement links TRBV12-3 or TRBV12-4 to TRBJ2-1; TRBD2 matches at 12 bases. V shed 6 bases, J shed 5 bases, and the junction held 17 bases outside the gene matches. This CDR3 has 19 residues. CDR3 sequence: CASSHRLRLAGEGDNEQFF. The CDR3 DNA sequence: TGTGCCAGCAGCCATAGACTGCGACTAGCGGGAGAGGGGGACAATGAGCAGTTCTTC.

This rearrangement joins TRBV5-4 to TRBJ1-2; a weak D match, TRBD1 (5 bases). The germline V and J ends were trimmed by 3 bases and 5 bases, with 17 bases remaining between them. CDR3 size: 15 residues. Looked up from germline, CDR1 is SGHNT and CDR2 is YYREEE (reference sequence). The CDR3 DNA follows: TGTGCCAGCAGCTACCTCACGGGAGGGGCTTATGGCTACACCTTC. It is translated as CASSYLTGGAYGYTF. Full variable domain (rest looked up from reference TRBV5-4 and TRBJ1-2): ETGVTQSPTHLIKTRGQQVTLRCSSQSGHNTVSWYQQALGQGPQFIFQYYREEENGRGNFPPRFSGLQFPNYSSELNVNALELDDSALYLCASSYLTGGAYGYTFGSGTRLTVV.